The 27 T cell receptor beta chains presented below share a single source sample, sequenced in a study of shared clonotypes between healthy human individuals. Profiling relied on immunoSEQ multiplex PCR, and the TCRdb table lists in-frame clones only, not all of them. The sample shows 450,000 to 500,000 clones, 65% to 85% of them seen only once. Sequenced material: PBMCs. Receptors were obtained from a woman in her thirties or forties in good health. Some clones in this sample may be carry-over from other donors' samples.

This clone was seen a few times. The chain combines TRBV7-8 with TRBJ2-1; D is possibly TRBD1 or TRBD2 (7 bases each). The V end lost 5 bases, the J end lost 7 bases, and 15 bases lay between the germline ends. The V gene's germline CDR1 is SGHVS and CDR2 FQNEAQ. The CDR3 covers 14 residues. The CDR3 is CASSQGGGPNEQFF. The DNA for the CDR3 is TGTGCCAGCAGCCAGGGGGGAGGGCCGAATGAGCAGTTCTTC.

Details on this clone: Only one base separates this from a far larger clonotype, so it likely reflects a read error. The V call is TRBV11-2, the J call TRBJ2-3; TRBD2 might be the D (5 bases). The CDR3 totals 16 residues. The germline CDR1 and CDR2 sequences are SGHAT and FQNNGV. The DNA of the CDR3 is TGTGACAGCGCCTTGGGTGGCGCGATGGGAGCAGATACGCAGTATTTT. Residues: CDSALGGAMGADTQYF.

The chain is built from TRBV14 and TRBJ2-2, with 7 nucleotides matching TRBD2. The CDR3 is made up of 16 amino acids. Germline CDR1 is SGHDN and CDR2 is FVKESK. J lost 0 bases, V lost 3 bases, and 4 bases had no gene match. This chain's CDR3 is CASSHQRGSNTGELFF. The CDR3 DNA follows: TGTGCCAGCAGCCACCAGCGGGGCTCGAACACCGGGGAGCTGTTTTTT.

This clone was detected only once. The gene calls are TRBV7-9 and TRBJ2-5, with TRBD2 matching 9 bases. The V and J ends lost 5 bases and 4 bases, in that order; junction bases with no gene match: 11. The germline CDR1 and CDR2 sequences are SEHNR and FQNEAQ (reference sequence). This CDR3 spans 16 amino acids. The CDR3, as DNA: TGTGCCAGCAGCACCAATGCCGGGACTAGCCTAGAGACCCAGTACTTC. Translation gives CASSTNAGTSLETQYF. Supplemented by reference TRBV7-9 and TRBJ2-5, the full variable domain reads DTGVSQNPRHKITKRGQNVTFRCDPISEHNRLYWYRQTLGQGPEFLTYFQNEAQLEKSRLLSDRFSAERPKGSFSTLEIQRTEQGDSAMYLCASSTNAGTSLETQYFGPGTRLLVL.

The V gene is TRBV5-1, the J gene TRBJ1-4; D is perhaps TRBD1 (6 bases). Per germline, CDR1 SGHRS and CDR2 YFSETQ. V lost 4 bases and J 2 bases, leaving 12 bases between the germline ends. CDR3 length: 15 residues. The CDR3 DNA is TGCGCCAGCAGCCCTACAGGGCCCACTAATGAAAAACTGTTTTTT. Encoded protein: CASSPTGPTNEKLFF.

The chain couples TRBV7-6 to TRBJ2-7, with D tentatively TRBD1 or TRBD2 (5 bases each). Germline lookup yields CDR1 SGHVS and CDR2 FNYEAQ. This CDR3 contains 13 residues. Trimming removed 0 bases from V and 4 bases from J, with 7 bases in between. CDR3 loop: CASSLAGEYEQYF. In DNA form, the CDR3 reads TGTGCCAGCAGCTTAGCGGGGGAGTACGAGCAGTACTTC. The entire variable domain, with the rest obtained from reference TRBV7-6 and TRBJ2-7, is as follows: GAGVSQSPRYKVTKRGQDVALRCDPISGHVSLYWYRQALGQGPEFLTYFNYEAQQDKSGLPNDRFSAERPEGSISTLTIQRTEQRDSAMYRCASSLAGEYEQYFGPGTRLTVT.

The CDR3, as DNA: TGTGCCAGCAGTTGGGGTACCTACGAGCAGTACTTC. Its translation: CASSWGTYEQYF. The V and J genes are TRBV6-6 and TRBJ2-7; no reliable D call. Trimming cost V 4 bases and J 2 bases, with 6 bases left between them. Per germline, CDR1 MNHNY and CDR2 SVGAGI (reference sequence). The CDR3 has 12 residues.

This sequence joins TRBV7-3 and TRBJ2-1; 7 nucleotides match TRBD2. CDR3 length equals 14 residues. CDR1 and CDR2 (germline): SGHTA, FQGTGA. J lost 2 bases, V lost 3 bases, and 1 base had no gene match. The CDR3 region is CASSFGGTYNEQFF. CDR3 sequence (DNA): TGTGCCAGCAGCTTCGGGGGGACCTACAATGAGCAGTTCTTC.

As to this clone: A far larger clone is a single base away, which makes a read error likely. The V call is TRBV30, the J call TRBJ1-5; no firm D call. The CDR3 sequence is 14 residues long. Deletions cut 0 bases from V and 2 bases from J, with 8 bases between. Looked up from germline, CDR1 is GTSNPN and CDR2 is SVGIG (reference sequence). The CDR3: CAWSVLACNQPQHF. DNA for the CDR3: TGTGCCTGGAGTGTTCTGGCATGCAATCAGCCCCAGCATTTT. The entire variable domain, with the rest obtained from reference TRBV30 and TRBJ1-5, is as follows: SQTIHQWPATLVQPVGSPLSLECTVEGTSNPNLYWYRQAAGRGLQLLFYSVGIGQISSEVPQNLSASRPQDRQFILSSKKLLLSDSGFYLCAWSVLACNQPQHFGDGTRLSIL.

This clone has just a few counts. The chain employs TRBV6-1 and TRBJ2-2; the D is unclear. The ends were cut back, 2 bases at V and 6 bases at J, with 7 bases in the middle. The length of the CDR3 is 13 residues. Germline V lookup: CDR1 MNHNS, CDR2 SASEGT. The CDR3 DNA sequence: TGTGCCAGCAGTGAAAGGGATGCCGGGGAGCTGTTTTTT. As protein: CASSERDAGELFF.

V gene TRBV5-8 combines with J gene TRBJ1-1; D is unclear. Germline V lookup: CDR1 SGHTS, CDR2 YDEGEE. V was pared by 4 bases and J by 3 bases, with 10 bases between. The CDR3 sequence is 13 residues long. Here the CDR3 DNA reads TGTGCCAGCAGCCTCCATTGGGACACTGAAGCTTTCTTT. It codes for CASSLHWDTEAFF.

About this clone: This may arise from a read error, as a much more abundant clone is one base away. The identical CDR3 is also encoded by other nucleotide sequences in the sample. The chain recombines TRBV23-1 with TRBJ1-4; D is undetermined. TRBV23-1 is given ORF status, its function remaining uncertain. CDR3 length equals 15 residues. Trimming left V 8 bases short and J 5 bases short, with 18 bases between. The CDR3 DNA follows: TGCGCCAGCCAGTCAGAAGGCAGACACAATGAAAAACTGTTTTTT. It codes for CASQSEGRHNEKLFF.

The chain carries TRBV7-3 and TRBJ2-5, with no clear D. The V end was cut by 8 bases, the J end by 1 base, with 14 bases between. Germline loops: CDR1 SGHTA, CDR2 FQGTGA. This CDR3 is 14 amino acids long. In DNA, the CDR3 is TGTGCCAGCCCTCAGACCGGCAGCCAAGAGACCCAGTACTTC. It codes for CASPQTGSQETQYF.

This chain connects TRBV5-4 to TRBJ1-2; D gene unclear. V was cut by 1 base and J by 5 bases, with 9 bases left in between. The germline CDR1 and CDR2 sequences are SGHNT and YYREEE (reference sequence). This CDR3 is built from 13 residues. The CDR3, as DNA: TGTGCCAGCAGCTTGCCCGGGATTTATGGCTACACCTTC. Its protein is CASSLPGIYGYTF.

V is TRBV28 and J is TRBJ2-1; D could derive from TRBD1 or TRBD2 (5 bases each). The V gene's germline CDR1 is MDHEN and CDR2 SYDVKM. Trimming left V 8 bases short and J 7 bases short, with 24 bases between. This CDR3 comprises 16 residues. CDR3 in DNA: TGTGCCAGCCCTCCGGGATGGACAAGGGCCCGGAATGAGCAGTTCTTC. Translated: CASPPGWTRARNEQFF.

The CDR3 here is CAWMNLAKNIQYF. CDR3 DNA sequence: TGTGCCTGGATGAATCTAGCCAAAAACATTCAGTACTTC. V usage is TRBV30 and J usage is TRBJ2-4, with unresolved D. The CDR3 extends over 13 amino acids. The germline V and J ends were trimmed by 4 bases and 0 bases, with 7 bases remaining between them. Germline assignment: CDR1 GTSNPN and CDR2 SVGIG (reference sequence).

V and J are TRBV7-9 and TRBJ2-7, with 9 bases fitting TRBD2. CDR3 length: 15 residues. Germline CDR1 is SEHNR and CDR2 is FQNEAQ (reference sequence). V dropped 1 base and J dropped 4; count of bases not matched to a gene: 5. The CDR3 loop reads CASSLVSSGKYEQYF. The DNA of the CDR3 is TGTGCCAGCAGCTTAGTCTCTAGCGGGAAGTACGAGCAGTACTTC.

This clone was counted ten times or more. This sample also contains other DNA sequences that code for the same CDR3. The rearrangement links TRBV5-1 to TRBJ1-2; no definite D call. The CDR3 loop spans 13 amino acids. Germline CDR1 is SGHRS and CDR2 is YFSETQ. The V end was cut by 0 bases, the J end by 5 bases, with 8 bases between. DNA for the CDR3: TGCGCCAGCAGCTTGGGGACCCGGTATGGCTACACCTTC. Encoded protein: CASSLGTRYGYTF.

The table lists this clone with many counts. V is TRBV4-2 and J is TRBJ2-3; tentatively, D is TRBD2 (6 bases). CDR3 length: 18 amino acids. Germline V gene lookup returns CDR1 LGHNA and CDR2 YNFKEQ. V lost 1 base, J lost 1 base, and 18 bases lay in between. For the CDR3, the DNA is TGTGCCAGCAGCCAAGGTAGCGGAGGGCCCGTAGGCACAGATACGCAGTATTTT. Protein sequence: CASSQGSGGPVGTDTQYF.

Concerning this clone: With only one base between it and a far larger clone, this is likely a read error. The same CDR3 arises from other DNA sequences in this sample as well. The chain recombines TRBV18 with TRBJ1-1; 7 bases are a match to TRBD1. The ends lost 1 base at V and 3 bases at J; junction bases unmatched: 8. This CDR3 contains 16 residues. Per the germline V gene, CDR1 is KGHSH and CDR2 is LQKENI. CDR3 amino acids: CASSPRSRGRDTEAFF. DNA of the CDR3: TGTGCCAGCTCACCACGGTCGAGGGGGCGGGACACTGAAGCTTTCTTT.

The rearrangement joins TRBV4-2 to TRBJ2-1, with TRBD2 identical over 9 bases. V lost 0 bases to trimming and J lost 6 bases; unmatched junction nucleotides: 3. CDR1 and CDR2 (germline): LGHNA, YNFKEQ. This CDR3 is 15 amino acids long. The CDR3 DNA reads TGTGCCAGCAGCCAAGACTTAGCGGGAGTCAATGAGCAGTTCTTC. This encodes CASSQDLAGVNEQFF.

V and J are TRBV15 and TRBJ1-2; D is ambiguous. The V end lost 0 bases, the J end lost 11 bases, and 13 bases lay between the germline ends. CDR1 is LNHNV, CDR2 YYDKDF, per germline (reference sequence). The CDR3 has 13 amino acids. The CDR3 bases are TGTGCCACCAGCAGAGATCTGGCAGGAGGGTACACCTTC. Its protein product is CATSRDLAGGYTF.

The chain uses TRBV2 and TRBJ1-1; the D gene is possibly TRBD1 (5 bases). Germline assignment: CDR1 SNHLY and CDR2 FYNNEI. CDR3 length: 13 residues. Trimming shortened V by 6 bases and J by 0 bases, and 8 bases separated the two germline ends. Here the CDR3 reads CASRDTMNTEAFF. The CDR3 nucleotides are TGTGCCAGCAGGGACACAATGAACACTGAAGCTTTCTTT.

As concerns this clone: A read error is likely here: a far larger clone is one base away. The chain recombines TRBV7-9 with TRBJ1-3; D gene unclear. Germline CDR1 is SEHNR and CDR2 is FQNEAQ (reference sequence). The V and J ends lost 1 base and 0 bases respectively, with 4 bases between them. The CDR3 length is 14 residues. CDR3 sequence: CASSLDLSGNTIYF. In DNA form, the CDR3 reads TGTGCCAGCAGCTTAGACCTCTCTGGAAACACCATATATTTT.

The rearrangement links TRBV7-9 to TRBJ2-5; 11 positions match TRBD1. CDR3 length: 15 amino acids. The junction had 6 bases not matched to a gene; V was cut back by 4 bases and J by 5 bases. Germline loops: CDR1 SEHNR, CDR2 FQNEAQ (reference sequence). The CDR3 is CASSSGQGAVETQYF. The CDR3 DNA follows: TGTGCCAGCAGCTCCGGACAGGGGGCTGTGGAGACCCAGTACTTC. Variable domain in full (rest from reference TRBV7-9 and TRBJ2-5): DTGVSQNPRHKITKRGQNVTFRCDPISEHNRLYWYRQTLGQGPEFLTYFQNEAQLEKSRLLSDRFSAERPKGSFSTLEIQRTEQGDSAMYLCASSSGQGAVETQYFGPGTRLLVL.

The CDR3 coding sequence is TGTGCCAGCAGTTTTTCCAGGGCAGCCTACGAGCAGTACTTC. The encoded protein is CASSFSRAAYEQYF. The chain employs TRBV6-5 and TRBJ2-7, with D possibly TRBD1 on 5 matching bases. The germline gives CDR1 MNHEY, CDR2 SVGAGI. The CDR3 is made up of 14 amino acids. The germline V and J ends were trimmed by 4 bases and 2 bases, with 12 bases remaining between them.

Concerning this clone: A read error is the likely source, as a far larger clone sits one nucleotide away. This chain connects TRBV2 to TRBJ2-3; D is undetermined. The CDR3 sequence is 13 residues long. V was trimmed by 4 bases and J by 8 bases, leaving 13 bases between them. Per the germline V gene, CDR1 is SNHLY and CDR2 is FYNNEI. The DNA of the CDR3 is TGTGCCAGCAGTGCCGATATGGCAGGTACGCAGTATTTT. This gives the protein CASSADMAGTQYF.